The rows below give T cell receptor beta chains drawn from one sample of a study of blood T cell repertoires in COVID-19. The method was immunoSEQ multiplex PCR; TCRdb's version includes in-frame clones alone and lacks a portion of them. Among roughly 180,000 clones listed, 80% to 90% were seen once. Source material: peripheral blood. The receptors originated from a middle-aged woman with COVID-19, enrolled during active disease. Both conserved end residues are trimmed from each CDR3. The D gene is left open where the match is weak.

cdr3_aa	d_call	v_call	j_call
ASSKSLAGGHEQY	NA	TRBV21-1	TRBJ2-7
ASSDTQDTQY	NA	TRBV2	TRBJ2-3
ASSYATGGVRLF	TRBD1	TRBV6-2/TRBV6-3	TRBJ1-4
AISESGAGAAF	NA	TRBV10-3	TRBJ1-1
ASTPGQATGYT	TRBD1	TRBV7-8	TRBJ1-2
ASSLGGGGYEQY	NA	TRBV5-1	TRBJ2-7
ATPSLAGLEGVEQF	TRBD2	TRBV2	TRBJ2-1
ASSPTGSAYEQY	TRBD1	TRBV3-1/TRBV3-2	TRBJ2-7
AISGTSGVYTDTQY	TRBD2	TRBV10-3	TRBJ2-3
ASSMTGSSGNTIY	NA	TRBV3-1/TRBV3-2	TRBJ1-3
ASSLSYEQY	NA	TRBV2	TRBJ2-7
ASSENTETQY	NA	TRBV2	TRBJ2-5
ASSFRTGARDYGYT	NA	TRBV5-5	TRBJ1-2
ASSLDLLTAAQY	NA	TRBV7-2	TRBJ2-3
ASSRAAEAF	NA	TRBV3-1/TRBV3-2	TRBJ1-1
ASSDRATGELF	TRBD1	TRBV12-3/TRBV12-4	TRBJ2-2
ATSREGARQTQY	NA	TRBV15	TRBJ2-5
ASSWGTGGDQPQH	TRBD1	TRBV19	TRBJ1-5
ASSTPGGGTDTQY	NA	TRBV27	TRBJ2-3
AWRQGQETQY	NA	TRBV30	TRBJ2-5
ASLGLAGNTQY	TRBD2	TRBV2	TRBJ2-3
ASSPGQGFEAF	TRBD1	TRBV18	TRBJ1-1
ASSTTGDGEQY	TRBD1	TRBV7-9	TRBJ2-7
ASRSSGGLNEQF	TRBD2	TRBV10-1	TRBJ2-1
ASSVSWGRLSDTQY	NA	TRBV2	TRBJ2-3
ASNQREREKLF	NA	TRBV2	TRBJ1-4
ASTIGAVYNEQF	NA	TRBV21-1	TRBJ2-1
ASSSQQGLSSTDTQY	TRBD1	TRBV7-6	TRBJ2-3
ASRPGQASSFYEQY	TRBD1	TRBV19	TRBJ2-7
ASQSGTGTNTIY	TRBD1	TRBV6-5	TRBJ1-3
ASSPGTSPEDEQF	TRBD2	TRBV9	TRBJ2-1
ASDRLGNQPQH	NA	TRBV6-4	TRBJ1-5
ASSLGPGPTEAF	NA	TRBV7-3	TRBJ1-1
ASSDSPSSGANVLT	NA	TRBV2	TRBJ2-6
ASSYSTGLPRETQY	TRBD2	TRBV6-5	TRBJ2-5
ASRTQGAGDPNTGELF	TRBD1	TRBV5-6	TRBJ2-2
SVEVPADYNEQF	NA	TRBV29-1	TRBJ2-1
ASSPVVISGNHNEQF	NA	TRBV11-2	TRBJ2-1
ASSTPSARSQY	NA	TRBV28	TRBJ2-5
ASSYSISRVEAF	NA	TRBV6-5	TRBJ1-1
ASSDRSGEAPYEQY	TRBD2	TRBV10-1	TRBJ2-7
ASSFFQGAKGYT	TRBD1	TRBV2	TRBJ1-2
ASSYYRTGGEKLF	TRBD1	TRBV6-5	TRBJ1-4